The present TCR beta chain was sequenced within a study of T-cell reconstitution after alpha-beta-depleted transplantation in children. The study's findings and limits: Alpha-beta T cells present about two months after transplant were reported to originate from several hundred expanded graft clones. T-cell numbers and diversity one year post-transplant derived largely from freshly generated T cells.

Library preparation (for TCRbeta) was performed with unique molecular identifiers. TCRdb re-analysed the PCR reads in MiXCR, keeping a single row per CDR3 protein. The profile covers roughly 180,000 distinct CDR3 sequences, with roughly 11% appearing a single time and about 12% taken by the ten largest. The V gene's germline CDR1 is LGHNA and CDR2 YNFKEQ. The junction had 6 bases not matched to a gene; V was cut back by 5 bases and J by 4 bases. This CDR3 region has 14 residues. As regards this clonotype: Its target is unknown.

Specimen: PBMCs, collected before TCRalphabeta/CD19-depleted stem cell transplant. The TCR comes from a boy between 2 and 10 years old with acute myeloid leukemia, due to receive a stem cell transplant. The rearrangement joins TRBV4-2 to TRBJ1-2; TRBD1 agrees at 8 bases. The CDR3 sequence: CASSSRTGPYGYTF. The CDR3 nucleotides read TGTGCCAGCAGCTCCAGGACAGGGCCCTATGGCTACACCTTC.